One and the same sample provided the 24 T cell receptor beta chains below, sequenced in a study of cytotoxic CD8 clonotypes in ibrutinib-treated CLL. The protocol was immunoSEQ multiplex PCR, while the TCRdb copy is restricted to in-frame clones and leaves out a portion. Here the sample spans about 200,000 clones, over 55% being singletons. The sequencing here drew on PBMCs, taken after 24 months of ibrutinib treatment. These receptors were obtained from a human donor with chronic lymphocytic leukemia.

V and J are TRBV4-2 and TRBJ2-3; 13 nucleotides align to TRBD2. Germline CDR1 LGHNA, CDR2 YNFKEQ. J lost 6 bases, V lost 4 bases, and 13 bases had no gene match. The CDR3 has 18 residues. The CDR3 spells CASSPEPTSGRALDTQYF. The CDR3 region has the DNA TGTGCCAGCAGCCCCGAACCTACTAGCGGGAGGGCCTTGGATACGCAGTATTTT.

This rearrangement joins TRBV28 to TRBJ1-2; D gene unclear. CDR1 is MDHEN and CDR2 is SYDVKM in the germline V gene. CDR3 length equals 15 residues. V was trimmed by 5 bases and J by 1 base, leaving 14 bases between them. The CDR3 sequence is CASSPGRVGNYGYTF. DNA of the CDR3: TGTGCCAGCAGTCCTGGTAGGGTTGGTAACTATGGCTACACCTTC.

This clone has a single count. V and J are TRBV6-1 and TRBJ2-7, with D uncertain. V lost 6 bases and J 1 base, leaving 4 bases between the germline ends. CDR1 is MNHNS and CDR2 is SASEGT in the germline V gene. This CDR3 comprises 11 residues. The CDR3 sequence is CASRESYEQYF. The DNA of the CDR3 is TGTGCCAGCAGGGAGTCCTACGAGCAGTACTTC.

The CDR3 nucleotides are TGCGCCAGCAGCCTGGGACAGGTCCAAGAGACCCAGTACTTC. Translated: CASSLGQVQETQYF. The rearrangement joins TRBV5-1 to TRBJ2-5; 8 bases are a match to TRBD1. The junction had 3 bases not matched to a gene; V was cut back by 4 bases and J by 1 base. Germline values: CDR1 SGHRS, CDR2 YFSETQ. The CDR3 totals 14 residues.

V and J are TRBV30 and TRBJ1-4; 7 nucleotides align to TRBD1. The germline V gene has CDR1 GTSNPN and CDR2 SVGIG (reference sequence). V was pared by 5 bases and J by 16 bases, with 10 bases of the junction left unmatched. The CDR3 runs to 11 residues. In nucleotides, the CDR3 is TGTGCCTGGGGAGTATCCGGGGACAGGTTTTTT. Protein product: CAWGVSGDRFF.

The table lists this clone with many counts. V and J are TRBV19 and TRBJ2-2; D is perhaps TRBD1 (5 bases). CDR3 length: 14 amino acids. Trimming stripped 5 bases from V and 3 bases from J, with 10 bases between. Germline-derived CDR1 and CDR2 are LNHDA and SQIVND (reference sequence). The CDR3 DNA sequence: TGTGCCAGTAGTCACGACAGTTACACCGGGGAGCTGTTTTTT. Translated: CASSHDSYTGELFF.

This chain links TRBV14 with TRBJ2-3; possible D gene TRBD2, 5 bases. This CDR3 has 14 amino acids. Germline CDR1 reads SGHDN; CDR2 reads FVKESK. With 5 bases removed from V and 6 bases from J, the gap between germline ends came to 15 bases. DNA for the CDR3: TGTGCCAGCAGCTTCCTTTTGGGGAGCGATACGCAGTATTTT. This sequence encodes CASSFLLGSDTQYF. Full variable domain (rest looked up from reference TRBV14 and TRBJ2-3): EAGVTQFPSHSVIEKGQTVTLRCDPISGHDNLYWYRRVMGKEIKFLLHFVKESKQDESGMPNNRFLAERTGGTYSTLKVQPAELEDSGVYFCASSFLLGSDTQYFGPGTRLTVL.

The chain has TRBV5-6 and TRBJ2-7; TRBD1 matches at 7 bases. Germline V lookup: CDR1 SGHDT, CDR2 YYEEEE. V lost 4 bases, J lost 2 bases, and 6 bases stayed unmatched. The CDR3 has 14 residues. The CDR3 region is CASSKDRQTYEQYF. CDR3 nucleotide sequence: TGTGCCAGCAGCAAGGACAGGCAAACCTACGAGCAGTACTTC.

This rearrangement joins TRBV7-2 to TRBJ2-1, with D unresolved. V lost 3 bases, J lost 4 bases, and 7 bases lay in between. CDR1 SGHTA and CDR2 FQGNSA come from the germline V gene. The CDR3 loop spans 13 amino acids. The CDR3 DNA sequence: TGTGCCAGCAGCTTTTCCGGGTACAATGAGCAGTTCTTC. Its translation: CASSFSGYNEQFF.

This clone has just a few counts. This CDR3 is also generated by other DNA sequences in the sample. The rearrangement links TRBV5-1 to TRBJ2-7, with a tentative D call TRBD1 (5 bases). The CDR3 length is 13 residues. With 0 bases removed from V and 5 bases from J, the gap between germline ends came to 9 bases. CDR1 is SGHRS, CDR2 YFSETQ, per germline. The CDR3 spells CASSLGQGDEQYF. CDR3 sequence (DNA): TGCGCCAGCAGCTTGGGGCAGGGTGACGAGCAGTACTTC.

The chain couples TRBV7-9 to TRBJ2-1; the D gene is possibly TRBD2 (6 bases). This CDR3 contains 15 residues. V was pared by 3 bases and J by 4 bases, with 13 bases between. Per the germline V gene, CDR1 is SEHNR and CDR2 is FQNEAQ (reference sequence). Here the CDR3 reads CASSFRLARYNEQFF. The CDR3 DNA sequence: TGTGCCAGCAGCTTTAGGCTAGCGAGGTACAATGAGCAGTTCTTC.

This clone was counted between two and nine times. The gene calls are TRBV6-5 and TRBJ2-1; possible D gene TRBD2, 5 bases. Germline CDR1 reads MNHEY; CDR2 reads SVGAGI. V was clipped by 5 bases and J by 5 bases, with 10 bases between them. The CDR3 loop spans 13 amino acids. CDR3 sequence: CASSRAANNEQFF. The CDR3 region has the DNA TGTGCCAGCAGTCGAGCGGCGAACAATGAGCAGTTCTTC.

This rearrangement joins TRBV4-3 to TRBJ2-1; 8 bases fit TRBD2. V shed 1 base and J 5 bases; nucleotides not matched to a gene: 7. This CDR3 has 16 amino acids. Germline loops: CDR1 LGHNA, CDR2 YSLEER. CDR3 nucleotides: TGCGCCAGCAGCCAAGGGGTCGGGAGGGCCAACAATGAGCAGTTCTTC. Translation: CASSQGVGRANNEQFF.

The V call is TRBV30, the J call TRBJ2-2; D unclear. Germline loops: CDR1 GTSNPN, CDR2 SVGIG (reference sequence). V lost 0 bases, J lost 4 bases, and 15 bases lay in between. The CDR3 loop spans 16 amino acids. This CDR3 reads CAWSVRWSKSTGELFF. CDR3 nucleotides: TGTGCCTGGAGTGTTAGGTGGTCTAAATCCACCGGGGAGCTGTTTTTT. The full variable domain, with the rest looked up from reference TRBV30 and TRBJ2-2, is SQTIHQWPATLVQPVGSPLSLECTVEGTSNPNLYWYRQAAGRGLQLLFYSVGIGQISSEVPQNLSASRPQDRQFILSSKKLLLSDSGFYLCAWSVRWSKSTGELFFGEGSRLTVL.

The chain uses TRBV28 and TRBJ2-7; 8 bases map to TRBD1. V was pared by 1 base and J by 0 bases, with 8 bases of the junction left unmatched. CDR1 is MDHEN and CDR2 is SYDVKM in the germline V gene. The CDR3 length is 17 residues. The CDR3 reads CASSLFGWTGSSYEQYF. CDR3 nucleotides: TGTGCCAGCAGTTTATTCGGCTGGACAGGGAGCTCCTACGAGCAGTACTTC.

J is TRBJ2-2 and V is TRBV9, with 8 bases that match TRBD2. There are 16 residues in the CDR3. Germline V CDR1 and CDR2: SGDLS, YYNGEE. The J segment lost 4 bases and the V segment lost 0 bases, leaving 5 bases of the junction unmatched. CDR3 DNA sequence: TGTGCCAGCAGCGTAGGAACGGGAGGGGTCACCGGGGAGCTGTTTTTT. The encoded protein is CASSVGTGGVTGELFF.

This clone turned up a few times. This chain joins TRBV28 and TRBJ1-2; D call uncertain. Looked up from germline, CDR1 is MDHEN and CDR2 is SYDVKM. Between the trimmed V and J ends, which lost 2 bases and 2 bases, there was a span of 6 bases. The CDR3 has 13 residues. CDR3 nucleotides: TGTGCCAGCAGTTTAGACGGAAACTATGGCTACACCTTC. Translating it yields CASSLDGNYGYTF.

J is TRBJ2-2 and V is TRBV30; weak D call: TRBD2 (6 bases). The germline gives CDR1 GTSNPN, CDR2 SVGIG (reference sequence). V was cut by 0 bases and J by 4 bases, with 12 bases left in between. This CDR3 is 15 amino acids long. As DNA, the CDR3 is TGTGCCTGGAGTGTACGGGGGTCGAGCACCGGGGAGCTGTTTTTT. Translating it yields CAWSVRGSSTGELFF.

The chain is built from TRBV5-6 and TRBJ2-5, with D possibly being TRBD2 (6 bases). Germline lookup yields CDR1 SGHDT and CDR2 YYEEEE. V shed 4 bases and J shed 2 bases, with 15 bases lying between them. The CDR3 is 15 amino acids. The CDR3 nucleotides are TGTGCCAGCAGCCCATCACCCGGACTACAAGAGACCCAGTACTTC. Its translation: CASSPSPGLQETQYF.

The chain couples TRBV7-2 to TRBJ2-2; D possibly corresponds to TRBD2 (6 bases). The CDR3 is 15 amino acids. Germline assignment: CDR1 SGHTA and CDR2 FQGNSA. Trimming pared 5 bases from V and 6 bases from J, leaving 16 bases between. This CDR3 reads CASSAGTRRAGELFF. CDR3 coding DNA: TGTGCCAGCAGCGCAGGGACCCGGAGGGCCGGGGAGCTGTTTTTT.

This chain links TRBV5-4 with TRBJ2-7, with 9 bases identical to TRBD2. Germline V lookup: CDR1 SGHNT, CDR2 YYREEE (reference sequence). CDR3 length equals 15 residues. The V and J ends lost 0 bases and 4 bases, in that order; junction bases with no gene match: 5. The CDR3 sequence is CASSLELAGDYEQYF. The DNA for the CDR3 is TGTGCCAGCAGCTTGGAATTAGCGGGAGATTACGAGCAGTACTTC.

This rearrangement joins TRBV18 to TRBJ2-7; 12 positions agree with TRBD2. This CDR3 has 13 residues. From germline, CDR1 is KGHSH and CDR2 LQKENI. J gave up 5 bases and V 5 bases, and 1 base lay outside the gene matches. Here the CDR3 reads CASSASGRDEQYF. The CDR3, as DNA: TGTGCCAGCTCAGCTAGCGGGAGGGACGAGCAGTACTTC.

The J gene is TRBJ1-4, the V gene TRBV6-5; maybe TRBD1 (5 bases). Trimming took off 6 bases at V and 7 bases at J, with 18 bases between the two ends. Germline V gene sequence: CDR1 MNHEY, CDR2 SVGAGI. This CDR3 contains 15 residues. This chain's CDR3 is CASSGNQDGGEKLFF. Written as DNA, the CDR3 is TGTGCCAGCAGCGGCAACCAGGACGGGGGTGAAAAACTGTTTTTT.

V gene TRBV7-6 combines with J gene TRBJ2-1, with D perhaps matching TRBD2 (6 bases). Trimming stripped 5 bases from V and 6 bases from J, with 20 bases between. Germline CDR1 SGHVS, CDR2 FNYEAQ. CDR3 length: 16 amino acids. The CDR3 sequence: CASSLTFSGLGNEQFF. The CDR3 DNA is TGTGCCAGCAGCCTAACTTTCAGCGGGCTTGGCAATGAGCAGTTCTTC. The whole variable domain, filled in from reference TRBV7-6 and TRBJ2-1, reads GAGVSQSPRYKVTKRGQDVALRCDPISGHVSLYWYRQALGQGPEFLTYFNYEAQQDKSGLPNDRFSAERPEGSISTLTIQRTEQRDSAMYRCASSLTFSGLGNEQFFGPGTRLTVL.